The present entry profiles one T cell receptor beta chain with its context. Antigen: not known. These data belong to a study of OX40 agonist ivuxolimab in advanced cancers. Study context: Dosing consisted of intravenous ivuxolimab at 0.01 to 10 mg/kg every 2 weeks.

Whole-study findings and limits: In the expanded peripheral T cells, antigen specificity was never determined.

Here immunoSEQ multiplex PCR was the method, and the copy in TCRdb shows in-frame clones only, minus some. The sample has 18,000 or so clones; roughly 72% are singletons. The TCR sequence derives from an adult with an advanced solid tumor such as melanoma, head and neck, liver or kidney cancer. Sequencing used CD4+ or CD8+ T cells sorted from blood, obtained in a trial of the OX40 agonist ivuxolimab.

Here the CDR3 reads CASSQGTGGGTGELFF. The CDR3 DNA follows: TGCGCCAGCAGCCAAGGAACCGGGGGCGGCACCGGGGAGCTGTTTTTT. V usage is TRBV4-3 and J usage is TRBJ2-2; D is perhaps TRBD1 or TRBD2 (6 bases each). This CDR3 has 16 residues. V was clipped by 1 base and J by 4 bases, with 13 bases between them. Germline CDR1 is LGHNA and CDR2 is YSLEER.